This T cell receptor beta chain was sequenced during a study of T cell repertoires in cytomegalovirus infection (dated by TCRdb to about 2019). About the study as a whole: Because public TCR beta signatures pointed to carriage of CMV infection together with the matching HLA type, the HLA type of each donor mattered for the analysis.

The paper as a whole reports these results and caveats: The ex vivo response was dominated by HLA-C-restricted CMV-specific TCR beta clonotypes, which also provided the single most frequent clonotype in two of eight donors. Carriers of CMV infection plus the relevant HLA type were discriminated by the cumulative frequency of public TCR beta family members in the study cohort and in an independent approximately 360-donor cohort.

CDR1 and CDR2 are drawn from the germline V gene: SGHVS, FQNEAQ. Compared with germline, V lacks 4 bases and J lacks 1 base; bases without a gene match: 4. The CDR3 has 15 amino acids, counting the end cysteine and phenylalanine. Here the CDR3 DNA is all that survives: 45 bases in frame from base 1. Reads for this sample came from an Illumina HiSeq 1500. TCRdb applied fastp at Q25 and MiXCR to the public reads, then kept only in-frame beta chains. Identical CDR3 proteins give one entry, which carries the most common genes and DNA. The sample table lists 85,000 to 120,000 distinct CDR3 sequences, about 17% of them with a count of one. Of the sample, approximately 7.9% falls within the top ten clones. This clonotype was observed a handful of times. Its antigen is currently not known. Per-base qualities were not stored, and no clone one base away is much larger.

Material: PBMCs. This sequence originates from a human donor in good health (CMV status not recorded). Some clones in this sample may be carry-over from other donors' samples. The chain couples TRBV7-8 to TRBJ2-3; 8 of the junction bases match TRBD1. In nucleotides, the sequence is TGTGCCAGCAGCTACCCGGGACAGGGCACAGATACGCAGTATTTT. This translates into CASSYPGQGTDTQYF.